The sequence of this TCR beta chain was determined in a study of blood T cell repertoires in COVID-19. TCRdb's table, derived via immunoSEQ multiplex PCR, lists solely in-frame clones and lacks some. The data show about 210,000 clones, about 88% seen once. Germline-derived CDR1 and CDR2 are SGHRS and YFSETQ. Deletions cut 4 bases from V and 6 bases from J, with 17 bases between. There are 15 residues in the CDR3. Sequences were obtained from peripheral blood. The chain employs TRBV5-1 and TRBJ2-1; D ambiguous. The clonotype was recovered from a woman older than 75 with acute or convalescent COVID-19. The CDR3 loop reads CASSPRTDTGNEQFF. CDR3 coding DNA: TGCGCCAGCAGCCCCCGAACTGATACGGGCAATGAGCAGTTCTTC.